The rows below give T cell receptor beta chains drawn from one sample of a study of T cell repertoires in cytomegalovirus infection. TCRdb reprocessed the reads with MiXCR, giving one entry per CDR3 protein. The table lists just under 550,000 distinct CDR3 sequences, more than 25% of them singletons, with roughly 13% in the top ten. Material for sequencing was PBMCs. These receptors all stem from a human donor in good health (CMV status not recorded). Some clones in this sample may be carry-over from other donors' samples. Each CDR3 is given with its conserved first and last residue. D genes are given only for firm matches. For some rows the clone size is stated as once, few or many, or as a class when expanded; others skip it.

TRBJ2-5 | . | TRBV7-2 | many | TGTGCCAGCAGTCCACCCCGGGCCCATGGGGAGACCCAGTACTTC | CASSPPRAHGETQYF
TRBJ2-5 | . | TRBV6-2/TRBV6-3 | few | TGTGCCAGCAGCAGAGCTGGGAACGCGGGAGAGACCCAGTACTTC | CASSRAGNAGETQYF
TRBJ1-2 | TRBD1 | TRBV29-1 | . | TGCAGCGTTATCTTGGGACAGGGGCAAATCGGCTACACCTTC | CSVILGQGQIGYTF
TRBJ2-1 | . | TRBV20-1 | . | TGCAGTGCTAGCTCTACTCACTGGGTGCGTGGGGGGTCCTACAATGAGCAGTTCTTC | CSASSTHWVRGGSYNEQFF
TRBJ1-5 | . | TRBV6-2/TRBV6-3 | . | TGTGCCACTCCGACCCAGTGGAATCAGCCCCAGCATTTT | CATPTQWNQPQHF
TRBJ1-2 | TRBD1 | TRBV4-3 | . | TGCGCCAGCAGCCAAGAAGGGGGCCAGGGCTATGGCTACACCTTC | CASSQEGGQGYGYTF
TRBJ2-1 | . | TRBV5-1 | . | TGCGCCAGCAGCACAGCGGTCGGGGCTTACAATGAGCAGTTCTTC | CASSTAVGAYNEQFF
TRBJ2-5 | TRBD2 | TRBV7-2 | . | TGTGCCAGCAGCCGGGAGGCGACCCAGTACTTC | CASSREATQYF
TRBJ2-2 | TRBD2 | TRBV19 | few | TGTGCCAGTAGGCCCCTAGCGGGATCTGCCGGGGAGCTGTTTTTT | CASRPLAGSAGELFF
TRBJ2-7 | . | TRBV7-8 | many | TGTGCCAGCAGCTTGGTCGAGCAGTACTTC | CASSLVEQYF
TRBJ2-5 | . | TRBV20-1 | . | TGCAGTGCTCCCCGGGCCCCTGGGGAGACCCAGTACTTC | CSAPRAPGETQYF
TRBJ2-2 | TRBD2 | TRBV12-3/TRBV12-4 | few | TGTGCCAGCGTTACGGGACTAGTATGGACCGGGGAGCTGTTTTTT | CASVTGLVWTGELFF
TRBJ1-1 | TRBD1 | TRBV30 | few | TGTGCCTGGAGGACAGGGGTTATTATGAACACTGAAGCTTTCTTT | CAWRTGVIMNTEAFF
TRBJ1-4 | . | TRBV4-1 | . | TGCGCCAGCAGCCAACCGGGGGGTAATGAAAAACTGTTTTTT | CASSQPGGNEKLFF
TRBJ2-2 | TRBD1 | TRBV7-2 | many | TGTGCCAGCCGGACAGGGGCGAACACCGGGGAGCTGTTTTTT | CASRTGANTGELFF
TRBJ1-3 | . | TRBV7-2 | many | TGTGCCAGCAGCTTACTGGCCCCCTCCTCTGGAAACACCATATATTTT | CASSLLAPSSGNTIYF
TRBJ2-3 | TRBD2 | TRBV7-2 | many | TGTGCCAGCAGCTCCAGGGGTCCGGGAGGGCCCTCGGATACGCAGTATTTT | CASSSRGPGGPSDTQYF
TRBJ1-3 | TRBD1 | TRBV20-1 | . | TGCAGTGCCCGAACGGACAGGGGACAGTACACCATATATTTT | CSARTDRGQYTIYF
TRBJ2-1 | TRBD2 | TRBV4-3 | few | TGCGCCAGCAGCCAAGATACTAGCGGGACTTACAATGAGCAGTTCTTC | CASSQDTSGTYNEQFF
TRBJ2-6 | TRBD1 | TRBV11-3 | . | TGTGCCAGCAGCTTACGACAGGGGGCTCTTGGGGCCAACGTCCTGACTTTC | CASSLRQGALGANVLTF
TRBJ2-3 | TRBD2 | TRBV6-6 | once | TGTGCCAGCAGTTACCCTCTAGGCGGGAGGTCCCTCCCGGATACGCAGTATTTT | CASSYPLGGRSLPDTQYF
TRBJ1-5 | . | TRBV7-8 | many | TGTGCCAGCAGCCGAGAGGCATCGCAGAAGCATTTT | CASSREASQKHF
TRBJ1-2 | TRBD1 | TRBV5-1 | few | TGCGCCAGCAGCTTGCAGGGACAGAACTATGGCTACACCTTC | CASSLQGQNYGYTF
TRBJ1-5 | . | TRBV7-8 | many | TGTGCCAGCAGCTTTGGCAGATATAGCAATCAGCCCCAGCATTTT | CASSFGRYSNQPQHF
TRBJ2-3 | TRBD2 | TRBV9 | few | TGTGCCAGCAGCGTGGGGACTAGCGGGACCACAGATACGCAGTATTTT | CASSVGTSGTTDTQYF
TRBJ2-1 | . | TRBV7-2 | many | TGTGCCAGCAGCTTACAATACCGGGAAGCCTACAATGAGCAGTTCTTC | CASSLQYREAYNEQFF